This is a list of T cell receptor beta chains from one sample in a study of cytomegalovirus exposure and HLA in healthy donors. Only in-frame clones appear in the TCRdb table, and some are missing; sequencing was by immunoSEQ multiplex PCR. The table includes around 130,000 clones, roughly 78% detected once. Sequenced: PBMCs. These receptors were taken from a young man in good health and CMV-seronegative. Each CDR3 is given without its conserved first and last residue. The order of the fields is J gene, V gene, CDR3 protein.

TRBJ1-2 TRBV10-3 AISPRGGESGGYT
TRBJ2-5 TRBV6-1 ASNAGGLETQY
TRBJ2-7 TRBV7-2 ASSLRVADEQY
TRBJ2-3 TRBV15 ATSRDLAGRDTQY
TRBJ1-1 TRBV5-1 ASSLGQGMNTEAF
TRBJ2-7 TRBV7-8 ASSLVGRGYEQY
TRBJ1-1 TRBV6-5 ASSSSSQGSRTEAF
TRBJ2-7 TRBV29-1 SVVGTGTYEQY
TRBJ2-7 TRBV21-1 ASSRVTGCMGEQY
TRBJ1-5 TRBV5-6 ASSYGQGAGQPQH
TRBJ2-5 TRBV6-5 ASSYSRRPEETQY
TRBJ2-7 TRBV6-5 ASSYQGLAATEQY
TRBJ2-1 TRBV5-1 ASSLVAYYNEQF
TRBJ2-1 TRBV19 ASRAEGIYNEQF
TRBJ2-6 TRBV28 ASSGASSGANVLT
TRBJ2-3 TRBV5-8 ASSVGTTLIDTQY
TRBJ2-7 TRBV4-1 ASSLRDRDYEQY
TRBJ2-1 TRBV6-1 ASSDGLAGVRNEQF
TRBJ1-1 TRBV6-6 ASSYSEGTANTEAF
NA TRBV6-1 ASSRQGVDYEQY
TRBJ2-7 TRBV5-1 ASSPSGEESEQY
TRBJ1-3 TRBV28 ASSLTAGGTGNTIY
TRBJ2-3 TRBV5-1 ASSLGLAGDTQY
TRBJ2-2 TRBV19 ASREAGGELF
TRBJ1-5 TRBV7-2 ASSQRTGANQPQH